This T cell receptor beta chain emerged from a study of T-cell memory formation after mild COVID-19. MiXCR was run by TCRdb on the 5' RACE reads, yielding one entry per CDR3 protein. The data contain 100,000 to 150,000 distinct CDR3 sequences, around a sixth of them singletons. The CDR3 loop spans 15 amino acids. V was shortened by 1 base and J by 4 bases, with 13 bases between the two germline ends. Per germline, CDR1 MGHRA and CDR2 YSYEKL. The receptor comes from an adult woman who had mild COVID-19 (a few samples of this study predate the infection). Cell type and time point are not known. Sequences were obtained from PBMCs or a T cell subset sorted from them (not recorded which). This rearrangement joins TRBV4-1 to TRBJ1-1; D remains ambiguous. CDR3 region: CASSQVFRDGTEAFF. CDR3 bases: TGCGCCAGCAGCCAAGTTTTTCGGGATGGCACTGAAGCTTTCTTT.